Following are 32 T cell receptor beta chains from one sample sequenced in a study of shared clonotypes between healthy human individuals. Data came from immunoSEQ multiplex PCR; TCRdb stores just in-frame clones and leaves some out. There are millions of clones in the sample; about 95% occur only once, and 0.85% to 1.2% lies in the top ten. The naive CD8 fraction comprised CD45RO-negative cells positively selected for CCR7 and excluded terminally differentiated effector memory CD45RA+ cells. The sequencing sample was made of naive CD8+ T cells sorted from blood. These receptors all come from a man aged 18 to 29 in good health.

This chain uses TRBV7-6 with TRBJ1-5; no definite D call. CDR3 length: 15 amino acids. Germline lookup yields CDR1 SGHVS and CDR2 FNYEAQ. V lost 1 base and J 2 bases, leaving 9 bases between the germline ends. The CDR3 bases are TGTGCCAGCAGCTTAGAGGCGGACGGCAATCAGCCCCAGCATTTT. Protein sequence: CASSLEADGNQPQHF.

Turning to this clone: At the DNA level, this CDR3 is encoded by other sequences in the same sample as well. The gene calls are TRBV27 and TRBJ2-3; D possibly corresponds to TRBD1 (5 bases). Germline V gene data show CDR1 as MNHEY and CDR2 as SMNVEV (reference sequence). V was clipped by 6 bases and J by 1 base, with 14 bases between them. The CDR3 runs 15 residues. CDR3 nucleotides: TGTGCCAGCAGCTTAGGACAAGGGGGCACAGATACGCAGTATTTT. The encoded protein is CASSLGQGGTDTQYF.

This sequence joins TRBV5-6 and TRBJ2-7; D unresolved. CDR3 length: 12 residues. CDR1 and CDR2 from the germline V gene are SGHDT and YYEEEE. V shed 4 bases and J shed 3 bases, with 8 bases lying between them. The CDR3: CASSGPSYEQYF. The CDR3 coding sequence is TGTGCCAGCAGCGGGCCTAGCTACGAGCAGTACTTC.

This clone appeared once. V gene TRBV9 combines with J gene TRBJ1-6; tentative D call: TRBD1 (5 bases). Trimming shortened V by 4 bases and J by 0 bases, and 17 bases separated the two germline ends. The CDR3 consists of 18 residues. Per germline, CDR1 SGDLS and CDR2 YYNGEE. The CDR3 loop reads CASSPRDGGSSYNSPLHF. CDR3 DNA: TGTGCCAGCAGCCCTCGGGACGGCGGGAGCTCCTATAATTCACCCCTCCACTTT.

The chain carries TRBV12-5 and TRBJ2-1; 7 nucleotides agree with TRBD1. The CDR3 length is 15 residues. J gave up 4 bases and V 3 bases, and 6 bases lay outside the gene matches. Germline lookup yields CDR1 LGHNT and CDR2 FRNRAP. DNA for the CDR3: TGTGCTAGTGGTTTCGAGGGGGCTACGTACAATGAGCAGTTCTTC. Its translation is CASGFEGATYNEQFF.

The V call is TRBV4-1, the J call TRBJ2-3; TRBD1 might be the D (5 bases). The germline V and J ends were trimmed by 4 bases and 2 bases, with 16 bases remaining between them. CDR3 length: 16 amino acids. Germline V gene lookup returns CDR1 MGHRA and CDR2 YSYEKL. The CDR3 bases are TGCGCCAGCAGCCTCCCCGGGTTCGGACACACAGATACGCAGTATTTT. Translating it yields CASSLPGFGHTDTQYF.

The V gene is TRBV5-4, the J gene TRBJ2-2; TRBD2 matches at 13 bases. The CDR3 is 16 residues long. Germline CDR1 and CDR2: SGHNT and YYREEE (reference sequence). Trimming removed 4 bases from V and 4 bases from J; junction bases left unmatched: 4. DNA for the CDR3: TGTGCCAGCAGCCCCAGACTAGCGGGGGGCACCGGGGAGCTGTTTTTT. Protein sequence: CASSPRLAGGTGELFF.

A remark on this clone: The sample contains more than one DNA sequence encoding this CDR3. The chain couples TRBV27 to TRBJ2-7; no reliable D call. V was clipped by 4 bases and J by 3 bases, with 7 bases between them. The CDR3 contains 12 residues. Germline assignment: CDR1 MNHEY and CDR2 SMNVEV (reference sequence). CDR3 region: CASSSQDYEQYF. The CDR3 nucleotides read TGTGCCAGCAGTTCCCAGGACTACGAGCAGTACTTC.

This clone was seen only once. The chain recombines TRBV2 with TRBJ1-3; 10 nucleotides line up with TRBD1. V was clipped by 6 bases and J by 3 bases; unmatched bases: 5. The CDR3 sequence is 15 residues long. CDR1 SNHLY and CDR2 FYNNEI come from the germline V gene. CDR3 coding DNA: TGTGCCAGCAGGAGTGGGACAGGGGATGGAAACACCATATATTTT. Protein: CASRSGTGDGNTIYF.

The V gene is TRBV13, the J gene TRBJ2-7, with no clear D. CDR3 length equals 14 residues. V shed 1 base and J shed 2 bases, with 9 bases lying between them. Germline V gene data show CDR1 as PRHDT and CDR2 as FYEKMQ (reference sequence). CDR3 in amino acids: CASSLANTAYEQYF. The CDR3 DNA sequence: TGTGCCAGCAGCTTAGCGAACACAGCCTACGAGCAGTACTTC.

The chain joins TRBV29-1 to TRBJ2-7; D perhaps matches TRBD1 (6 bases). Germline lookup yields CDR1 SQVTM and CDR2 ANQGSEA. V dropped 0 bases and J dropped 10 bases, with 10 bases sitting between them. There are 11 residues in the CDR3. This chain's CDR3 is CSVEEGAIQYF. The CDR3 nucleotides read TGCAGCGTTGAAGAGGGGGCAATTCAGTACTTC.

V and J are TRBV18 and TRBJ2-1, with 7 bases matching TRBD2. The CDR3 totals 17 residues. The trim removed 3 bases at V and 7 bases at J, leaving 15 bases unmatched. Germline CDR1 KGHSH, CDR2 LQKENI. CDR3: CASSPQILAFILNEQFF. In DNA, the CDR3 is TGTGCCAGCTCACCCCAAATACTAGCGTTTATATTAAATGAGCAGTTCTTC.

This clone was detected only once. The rearrangement uses TRBV9 and TRBJ2-5; 8 bases are shared with TRBD1. Germline trimming cut 3 bases from V and 5 bases from J; bases unmatched to any gene: 9. Germline V gene lookup returns CDR1 SGDLS and CDR2 YYNGEE. This CDR3 spans 15 amino acids. CDR3 sequence (DNA): TGTGCCAGCAGCGCCCCGACAGGGGACAAGGAGACCCAGTACTTC. Encoded protein: CASSAPTGDKETQYF. Variable domain in full (rest from reference TRBV9 and TRBJ2-5): DSGVTQTPKHLITATGQRVTLRCSPRSGDLSVYWYQQSLDQGLQFLIQYYNGEERAKGNILERFSAQQFPDLHSELNLSSLELGDSALYFCASSAPTGDKETQYFGPGTRLLVL.

This rearrangement joins TRBV2 to TRBJ2-1; 14 nucleotides align to TRBD2. CDR1 SNHLY and CDR2 FYNNEI come from the germline V gene. The CDR3 is 13 residues long. V lost 8 bases to trimming and J lost 13 bases; unmatched junction nucleotides: 7. The CDR3 coding sequence is TGTGCCAGCCTCGGGACTAGCGGGAGCCATCAGTTCTTC. Translated, it gives CASLGTSGSHQFF.

J is TRBJ1-2 and V is TRBV7-8; unclear D gene. The CDR3 length is 15 residues. Trimming pared 5 bases from V and 2 bases from J, leaving 15 bases between. Germline V gene data show CDR1 as SGHVS and CDR2 as FQNEAQ. CDR3 coding DNA: TGTGCCAGCAGCCCCATGAACAGCGTAAACTATGGCTACACCTTC. Encoded protein: CASSPMNSVNYGYTF.

With respect to this clone: This specimen includes other DNA sequences encoding the same CDR3. The rearrangement links TRBV2 to TRBJ2-7; D call uncertain. The CDR3 loop spans 10 amino acids. V lost 6 bases, J lost 4 bases, and 4 bases lay in between. Germline CDR1 SNHLY, CDR2 FYNNEI. CDR3 DNA: TGTGCCAGCAGAGAGTACGAGCAGTACTTC. Protein sequence: CASREYEQYF. Filled out from reference TRBV2 and TRBJ2-7, the complete variable domain reads EPEVTQTPSHQVTQMGQEVILRCVPISNHLYFYWYRQILGQKVEFLVSFYNNEISEKSEIFDDQFSVERPDGSNFTLKIRSTKLEDSAMYFCASREYEQYFGPGTRLTVT.

The table lists this clone with a few counts. V usage is TRBV5-6 and J usage is TRBJ1-4; D gene uncertain. This CDR3 is built from 14 residues. In germline, CDR1 is SGHDT, CDR2 YYEEEE. V was cut by 2 bases and J by 6 bases, with 11 bases left in between. In DNA form, the CDR3 reads TGTGCCAGCAGCTTAAGCCTCAATGATGAAAAACTGTTTTTT. This codes for CASSLSLNDEKLFF. The entire variable domain, with the rest obtained from reference TRBV5-6 and TRBJ1-4, is as follows: DAGVTQSPTHLIKTRGQQVTLRCSPKSGHDTVSWYQQALGQGPQFIFQYYEEEERQRGNFPDRFSGHQFPNYSSELNVNALLLGDSALYLCASSLSLNDEKLFFGSGTQLSVL.

In its sample, this clone was seen once. Written as DNA, the CDR3 is TGCGCCAGCAGCCCCGGACTCGTCGAGACCCAGTACTTC. It translates to CASSPGLVETQYF. The chain carries TRBV4-1 and TRBJ2-5; possibly TRBD2 for D (5 bases). Germline values: CDR1 MGHRA, CDR2 YSYEKL. This CDR3 has 13 amino acids. Trimming stripped 4 bases from V and 5 bases from J, with 11 bases between.

The table lists this clone with a count of one. CDR3 bases: TGTGCCAGCAGTGGAGTGGGTGGAAACACCATATATTTT. Translation: CASSGVGGNTIYF. This rearrangement joins TRBV2 to TRBJ1-3; the D is unclear. From germline, CDR1 is SNHLY and CDR2 FYNNEI. The CDR3 has 13 residues. The germline V and J ends were trimmed by 4 bases and 3 bases, with 7 bases remaining between them. The full variable domain, its missing parts supplied by reference TRBV2 and TRBJ1-3, is EPEVTQTPSHQVTQMGQEVILRCVPISNHLYFYWYRQILGQKVEFLVSFYNNEISEKSEIFDDQFSVERPDGSNFTLKIRSTKLEDSAMYFCASSGVGGNTIYFGEGSWLTVV.

The chain has TRBV5-1 and TRBJ2-3, with D hard to call. CDR3 length: 15 residues. Trimming removed 4 bases at V and 0 bases at J, with 12 bases between. Germline V gene lookup returns CDR1 SGHRS and CDR2 YFSETQ. The CDR3 region has the DNA TGCGCCAGCAGCCCCGAGTTAGCTAGCACAGATACGCAGTATTTT. Amino acids: CASSPELASTDTQYF.

The rearrangement links TRBV5-6 to TRBJ2-1, with 8 bases fitting TRBD2. The germline CDR1 and CDR2 sequences are SGHDT and YYEEEE. V trimming: 4 bases; J trimming: 0 bases; junction bases outside the gene matches: 6. This CDR3 is built from 16 residues. For the CDR3, the DNA is TGTGCCAGCAGCCCCGGGAGCGGGGGCTCCTACAATGAGCAGTTCTTC. Protein product: CASSPGSGGSYNEQFF.

This chain links TRBV5-5 with TRBJ1-6; no reliable D call. Germline assignment: CDR1 SGHKS and CDR2 YYEKEE (reference sequence). V lost 4 bases, J lost 7 bases, and 9 bases lay in between. CDR3 size: 13 residues. The CDR3 here is CASSGDINSPLHF. CDR3 sequence (DNA): TGTGCCAGCAGCGGAGACATCAATTCACCCCTCCACTTT.

This sequence joins TRBV4-1 and TRBJ1-3, with a possible D match to TRBD1 (6 bases). V was trimmed by 3 bases and J by 0 bases, leaving 12 bases between them. The CDR3 is 16 residues long. Germline loops: CDR1 MGHRA, CDR2 YSYEKL. CDR3 in amino acids: CASSHRQESSGNTIYF. CDR3 in DNA: TGCGCCAGCAGCCACCGACAGGAGAGCTCTGGAAACACCATATATTTT.

Concerning this clone: The sample has other DNA sequences that encode this CDR3 too. The rearrangement links TRBV19 to TRBJ2-7; D is undetermined. From germline, CDR1 is LNHDA and CDR2 SQIVND (reference sequence). This CDR3 spans 14 amino acids. Trimming shortened V by 1 base and J by 1 base, and 8 bases separated the two germline ends. The CDR3 DNA is TGTGCCAGTAGTATAGTTGGAGCGTCCTACGAGCAGTACTTC. Its translation is CASSIVGASYEQYF.

This chain joins TRBV9 and TRBJ1-1, with 9 bases that match TRBD1. The CDR3 spans 18 residues. After removal of 0 bases from V and 2 bases from J, the junction contained 11 bases not matched to a gene. Germline V gene lookup returns CDR1 SGDLS and CDR2 YYNGEE. In nucleotides, the CDR3 is TGTGCCAGCAGCGTAGCTCCCGGGACAGGGACTATCAACACTGAAGCTTTCTTT. Residues: CASSVAPGTGTINTEAFF.

The chain links TRBV7-8 to TRBJ1-5; 7 nucleotides agree with TRBD1. The CDR3 contains 15 residues. V gave up 2 bases and J gave up 5 bases; unmatched junction bases: 6. The germline gives CDR1 SGHVS, CDR2 FQNEAQ. The CDR3 bases are TGTGCCAGCAGCTTACTCAACAGGGGCGATCAGCCCCAGCATTTT. Protein: CASSLLNRGDQPQHF. Supplemented by reference TRBV7-8 and TRBJ1-5, the full variable domain reads GAGVSQSPRYKVAKRGQDVALRCDPISGHVSLFWYQQALGQGPEFLTYFQNEAQLDKSGLPSDRFFAERPEGSVSTLKIQRTQQEDSAVYLCASSLLNRGDQPQHFGDGTRLSIL.

This clone was recorded only once. The gene calls are TRBV18 and TRBJ2-1, with no clear D. The CDR3 contains 14 residues. Trimming shortened V by 3 bases and J by 7 bases, and 13 bases separated the two germline ends. From germline, CDR1 is KGHSH and CDR2 LQKENI. CDR3 protein: CASSPGPGLNEQFF. In nucleotides, the CDR3 is TGTGCCAGCTCACCCGGGCCTGGTCTAAATGAGCAGTTCTTC.

The J gene is TRBJ2-1, the V gene TRBV29-1; D gene ambiguous. Germline values: CDR1 SQVTM, CDR2 ANQGSEA. V lost 3 bases, J lost 1 base, and 10 bases lay in between. This CDR3 region has 14 residues. CDR3 DNA sequence: TGCAGCGTTGACATCACAAATTCCTACAATGAGCAGTTCTTC. Translation gives CSVDITNSYNEQFF.

The chain combines TRBV27 with TRBJ2-1, with D possibly matching TRBD2 (7 bases). The germline V gene has CDR1 MNHEY and CDR2 SMNVEV (reference sequence). V was clipped by 6 bases and J by 7 bases, with 19 bases between them. CDR3 size: 15 residues. The CDR3 spells CASRVVWGGWNEQFF. Here the CDR3 DNA reads TGTGCCAGCAGGGTTGTGTGGGGGGGCTGGAATGAGCAGTTCTTC.

V usage is TRBV9 and J usage is TRBJ2-3, with no clear D. Germline values: CDR1 SGDLS, CDR2 YYNGEE. The CDR3 spans 15 residues. The germline V and J ends were trimmed by 0 bases and 0 bases, with 8 bases remaining between them. In DNA, the CDR3 is TGTGCCAGCAGCGTAGCAGGATATAGCACAGATACGCAGTATTTT. Amino acids: CASSVAGYSTDTQYF. The full variable domain, its missing parts supplied by reference TRBV9 and TRBJ2-3, is DSGVTQTPKHLITATGQRVTLRCSPRSGDLSVYWYQQSLDQGLQFLIQYYNGEERAKGNILERFSAQQFPDLHSELNLSSLELGDSALYFCASSVAGYSTDTQYFGPGTRLTVL.

Concerning this clone: In the same sample, other DNA sequences code for this CDR3. This chain uses TRBV27 with TRBJ2-7; 9 positions agree with TRBD2. Germline V gene lookup returns CDR1 MNHEY and CDR2 SMNVEV (reference sequence). J gave up 2 bases and V 4 bases, and 3 bases lay outside the gene matches. This CDR3 spans 14 amino acids. The CDR3 loop reads CASSSLAGPYEQYF. The CDR3 bases are TGTGCCAGCAGTTCGCTAGCGGGGCCCTACGAGCAGTACTTC.

This clone has just one count. The CDR3 nucleotides are TGTGCCAGCAGCTTCCCCTTAGCGGGGGAAACCGGGGAGCTGTTTTTT. It translates to CASSFPLAGETGELFF. The chain carries TRBV7-9 and TRBJ2-2, with 9 bases aligning to TRBD2. Germline CDR1 SEHNR, CDR2 FQNEAQ (reference sequence). The CDR3 contains 16 residues. J gave up 5 bases and V 3 bases, and 7 bases lay outside the gene matches.